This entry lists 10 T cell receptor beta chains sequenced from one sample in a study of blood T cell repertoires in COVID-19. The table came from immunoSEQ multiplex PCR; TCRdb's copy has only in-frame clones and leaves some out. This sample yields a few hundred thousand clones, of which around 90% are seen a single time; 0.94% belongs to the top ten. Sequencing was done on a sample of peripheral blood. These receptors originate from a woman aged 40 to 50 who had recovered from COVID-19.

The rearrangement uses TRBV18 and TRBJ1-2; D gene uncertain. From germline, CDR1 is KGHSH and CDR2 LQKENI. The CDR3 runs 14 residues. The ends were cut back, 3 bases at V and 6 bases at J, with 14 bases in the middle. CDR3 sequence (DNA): TGTGCCAGCTCACCCCAAGGGAGTACTGATGGCTACACCTTC. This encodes CASSPQGSTDGYTF.

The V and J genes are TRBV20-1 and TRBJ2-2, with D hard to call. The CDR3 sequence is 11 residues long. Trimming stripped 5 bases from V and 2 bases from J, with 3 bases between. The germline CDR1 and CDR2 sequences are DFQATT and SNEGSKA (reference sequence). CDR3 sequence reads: CSAPNTGELFF. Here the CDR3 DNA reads TGCAGTGCTCCAAACACCGGGGAGCTGTTTTTT.

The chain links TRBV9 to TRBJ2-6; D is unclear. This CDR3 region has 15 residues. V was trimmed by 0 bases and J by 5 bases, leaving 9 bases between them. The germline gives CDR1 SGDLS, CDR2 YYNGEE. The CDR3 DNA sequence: TGTGCCAGCAGCGTAGACCACGGGTGGGCCAACGTCCTGACTTTC. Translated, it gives CASSVDHGWANVLTF.

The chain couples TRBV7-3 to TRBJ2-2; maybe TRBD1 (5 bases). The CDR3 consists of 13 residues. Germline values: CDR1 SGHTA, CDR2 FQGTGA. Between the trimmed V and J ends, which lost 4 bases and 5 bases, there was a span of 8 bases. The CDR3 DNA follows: TGTGCCAGCAGCTCCAAGGGGACCGGGGAGCTGTTTTTT. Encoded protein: CASSSKGTGELFF. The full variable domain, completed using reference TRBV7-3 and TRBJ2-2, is GAGVSQTPSNKVTEKGKYVELRCDPISGHTALYWYRQSLGQGPEFLIYFQGTGAADDSGLPNDRFFAVRPEGSVSTLKIQRTERGDSAVYLCASSSKGTGELFFGEGSRLTVL.

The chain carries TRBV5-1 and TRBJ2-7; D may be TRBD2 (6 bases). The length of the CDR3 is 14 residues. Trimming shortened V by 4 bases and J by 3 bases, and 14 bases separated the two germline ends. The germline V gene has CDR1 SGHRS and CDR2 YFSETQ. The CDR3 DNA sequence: TGCGCCAGCAGCGCACCGGGAGTCCGCTACGAGCAGTACTTC. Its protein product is CASSAPGVRYEQYF.

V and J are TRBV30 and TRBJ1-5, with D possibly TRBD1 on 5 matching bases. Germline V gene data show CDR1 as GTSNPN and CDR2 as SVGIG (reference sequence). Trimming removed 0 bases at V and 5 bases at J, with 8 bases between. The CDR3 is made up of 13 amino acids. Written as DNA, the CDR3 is TGTGCCTGGAGTGTTGCAGGGTATCAGCCCCAGCATTTT. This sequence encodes CAWSVAGYQPQHF.

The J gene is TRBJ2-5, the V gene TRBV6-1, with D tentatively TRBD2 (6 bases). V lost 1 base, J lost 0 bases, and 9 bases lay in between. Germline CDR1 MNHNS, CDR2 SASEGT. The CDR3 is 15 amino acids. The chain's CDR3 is CASSEVWDYQETQYF. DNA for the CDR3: TGTGCCAGCAGTGAAGTGTGGGACTACCAAGAGACCCAGTACTTC.

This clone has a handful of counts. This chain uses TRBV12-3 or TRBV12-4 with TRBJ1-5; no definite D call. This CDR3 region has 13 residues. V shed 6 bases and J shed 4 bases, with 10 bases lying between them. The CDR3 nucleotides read TGTGCCAGCAGCTACACAGTGAATCAGCCCCAGCATTTT. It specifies CASSYTVNQPQHF.

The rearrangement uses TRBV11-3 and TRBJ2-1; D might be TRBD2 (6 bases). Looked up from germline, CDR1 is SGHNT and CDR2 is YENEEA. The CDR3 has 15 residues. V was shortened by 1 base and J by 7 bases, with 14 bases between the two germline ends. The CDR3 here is CASSLVGGIGNEQFF. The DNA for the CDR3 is TGTGCCAGCAGCTTAGTCGGCGGGATCGGGAATGAGCAGTTCTTC.

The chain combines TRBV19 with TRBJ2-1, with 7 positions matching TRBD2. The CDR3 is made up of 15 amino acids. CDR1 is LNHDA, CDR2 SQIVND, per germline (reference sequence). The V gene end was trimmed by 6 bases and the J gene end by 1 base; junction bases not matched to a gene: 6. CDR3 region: CASSPPGGSYNEQFF. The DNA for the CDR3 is TGTGCCAGTAGCCCCCCGGGGGGTTCCTACAATGAGCAGTTCTTC.